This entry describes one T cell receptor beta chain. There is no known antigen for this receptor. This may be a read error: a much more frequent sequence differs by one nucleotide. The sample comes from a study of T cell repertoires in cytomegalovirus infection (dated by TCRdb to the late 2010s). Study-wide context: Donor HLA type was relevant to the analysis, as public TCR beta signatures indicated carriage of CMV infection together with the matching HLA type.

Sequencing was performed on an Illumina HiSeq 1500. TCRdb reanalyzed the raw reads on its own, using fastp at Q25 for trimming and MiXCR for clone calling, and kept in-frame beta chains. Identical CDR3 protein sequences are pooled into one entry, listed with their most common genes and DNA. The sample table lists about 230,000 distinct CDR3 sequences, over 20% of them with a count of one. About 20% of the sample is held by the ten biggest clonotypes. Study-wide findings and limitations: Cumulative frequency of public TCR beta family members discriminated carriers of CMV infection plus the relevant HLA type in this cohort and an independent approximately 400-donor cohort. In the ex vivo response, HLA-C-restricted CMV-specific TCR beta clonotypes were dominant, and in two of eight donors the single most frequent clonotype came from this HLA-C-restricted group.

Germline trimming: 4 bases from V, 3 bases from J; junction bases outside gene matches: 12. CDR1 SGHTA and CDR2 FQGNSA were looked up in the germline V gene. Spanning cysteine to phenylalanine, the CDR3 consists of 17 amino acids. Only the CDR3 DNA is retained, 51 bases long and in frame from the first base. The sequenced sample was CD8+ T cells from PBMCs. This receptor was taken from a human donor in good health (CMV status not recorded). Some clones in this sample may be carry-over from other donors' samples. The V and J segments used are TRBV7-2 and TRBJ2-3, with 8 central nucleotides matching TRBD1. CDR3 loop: CTSSSHPAGGGTDTQYF. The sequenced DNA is TGTACCAGCAGCTCCCATCCGGCAGGGGGCGGGACAGATACGCAGTATTTT.